The rows below give T cell receptor beta chains drawn from one sample of a study of cytomegalovirus exposure and HLA in healthy donors. Sequencing used immunoSEQ multiplex PCR; TCRdb keeps in-frame clones, though not all of them. The sample records some 65,000 clones, approximately 82% being singletons. The sample comprised PBMCs. Receptors originate from a girl aged 5-17 years in good health and CMV-seropositive. CDR3s include the opening cysteine and the closing phenylalanine or tryptophan. The order of the fields is V gene, clone size, D gene, J gene, CDR3 DNA, CDR3 protein. D genes are given only for firm matches. Clone size is not always given. Where it is, it says once, few, many or a class for expanded clones.

TRBV6-5	once	-	TRBJ1-2	TGTGCCAGCAGTTATCATCCCTGGACAGCAAACTATGGCTACACCTTC	CASSYHPWTANYGYTF
TRBV6-1	-	TRBD1	TRBJ1-6	TGTGCCAGCAGTGCAACAGGGGGCTCGTTGGGTTCACCCCTCCACTTT	CASSATGGSLGSPLHF
TRBV11-2	-	-	TRBJ2-7	TGTGCCAGCAGCTTAGCCCCCGGGACTTCGACCTACGAGCAGTACTTC	CASSLAPGTSTYEQYF
TRBV4-3	-	-	TRBJ1-1	TGCGCCAGCAGCCAAGAGACAGAACGGTATAGTGAAGCTTTCTTT	CASSQETERYSEAFF
TRBV5-4	-	-	TRBJ2-5	TGTGCCAGCAGCGCAAGGCTAGGACAGAGCCAAGAGACCCAGTACTTC	CASSARLGQSQETQYF
TRBV30	-	-	TRBJ2-7	TGTGCCTGGAGTGACGGGACACTCAACTACGAGCAGTACTTC	CAWSDGTLNYEQYF
TRBV7-8	-	-	TRBJ2-1	TGTGCCAGCAGCTTAGCGTGGGCAGCCTCCTACAATGAGCAGTTCTTC	CASSLAWAASYNEQFF
TRBV30	few	-	TRBJ2-1	TGTGCCTGGAGGGGTTTTGCGGTCCCCTACAATGAGCAGTTCTTC	CAWRGFAVPYNEQFF
TRBV2	-	TRBD1	TRBJ1-6	TGTGCCAGCAGTGAAGCGGTTGGGACAGGGTATAATTCACCCCTCCACTTT	CASSEAVGTGYNSPLHF
TRBV15	once	-	TRBJ1-5	TGTGCCACCAGCAGAGATCTGGGGGCGAATCAGCCCCAGCATTTT	CATSRDLGANQPQHF
TRBV7-9	-	TRBD1	TRBJ2-4	TGTGCCAGCAGTCCCTCCGACAGGGAGAACATTCAGTACTTC	CASSPSDRENIQYF
TRBV28	-	-	TRBJ1-5	TGTGCCAGCAGTTGGACAGATCAGCCCCAGCATTTT	CASSWTDQPQHF
TRBV6-4	-	-	TRBJ2-1	TGTGCCAGCCAACGACAGGTGGGATCCTACAATGAGCAGTTCTTC	CASQRQVGSYNEQFF
TRBV27	-	-	TRBJ1-1	TGTGCCAGCAGTTGGGCCCTGAACACTGAAGCTTTCTTT	CASSWALNTEAFF
TRBV6-6	-	TRBD2	TRBJ2-4	TGTGCCAGCGGGACGGGGGGTGGGAACATTCAGTACTTC	CASGTGGGNIQYF
TRBV7-9	-	-	TRBJ1-1	TGTGCCAGCAGCTTAGCGATAAGCTCCGAAGCTTTCTTT	CASSLAISSEAFF
TRBV6-6	once	-	TRBJ2-5	TGTGCCAGCAGTTACTCGAGTCCCACCCAAGAGACCCAGTACTTC	CASSYSSPTQETQYF
TRBV29-1	-	TRBD1	TRBJ2-7	TGCAGCGTTGCGGTGGGACAGGGGGTCTACGAGCAGTACTTC	CSVAVGQGVYEQYF
TRBV2	-	TRBD2	TRBJ2-1	TGTGCCAGCAGTGAACGGACTAGCGGGTCTGAGCAGTTCTTC	CASSERTSGSEQFF
TRBV4-2	few	TRBD1	TRBJ2-7	TGTGCCAGCAGCCGACGACAGGGGGAAATCGACGAGCAGTACTTC	CASSRRQGEIDEQYF
TRBV30	-	-	TRBJ1-1	TGTGCCTGGAGCTTACCGAGGTCTGAAGCTTTCTTT	CAWSLPRSEAFF
TRBV28	-	TRBD1	TRBJ1-6	TGTGCCAGCAGTTCGGGACAGTTCTATAATTCACCCCTCCACTTT	CASSSGQFYNSPLHF
TRBV5-8	few	-	TRBJ2-7	TGTGCCAGCAGGTCCCGGCGGGGCTTCTACGAGCAGTACTTC	CASRSRRGFYEQYF
TRBV6-4	-	TRBD1	TRBJ2-1	TGTGCCAGCAGCCGGACAGGGACCGGGGATGAGCAGTTCTTC	CASSRTGTGDEQFF
TRBV4-3	-	TRBD1	TRBJ2-7	TGCGCCAGCAGCCAAGATTTCCTTAAAGGGGGCTCTACCTACGAGCAGTACTTC	CASSQDFLKGGSTYEQYF
TRBV28	-	TRBD1	TRBJ1-2	TGTGCCAGCAGTTTGGATCCGGGACAGGGGTGGGTCTACACCTTC	CASSLDPGQGWVYTF
TRBV7-2	-	-	TRBJ2-7	TGTGCCAGCAGCTTAGGTGGGGCCTCTCTCGGGGAGCAGTACTTC	CASSLGGASLGEQYF
TRBV27	-	-	TRBJ2-7	TGTGCCAGCACCAACTGGGCCCCCTACGAGCAGTACTTC	CASTNWAPYEQYF
TRBV28	few	TRBD1	TRBJ1-4	TGTGCCAGCAGCCAGGGGGCGGACAGGGGAAATGAAAAACTGTTTTTT	CASSQGADRGNEKLFF
TRBV29-1	once	TRBD2	TRBJ2-1	TGCAGCGTTACCACTAGCGGGGCGTGGCAGTTCTTC	CSVTTSGAWQFF
TRBV10-3	-	TRBD1	TRBJ2-2	TGTGCCATCAGAGGGACAGGGGTCACCACCGGGGAGCTGTTTTTT	CAIRGTGVTTGELFF
TRBV4-3	-	TRBD2	TRBJ2-7	TGCGCCAGCAGCCAAGACGGTTACGGGGGGAGATCCTACGAGCAGTACTTC	CASSQDGYGGRSYEQYF
TRBV11-3	-	TRBD1	TRBJ2-3	TGTGCCAGCAGCTCCTCGACAGGGATATCAGATACGCAGTATTTT	CASSSSTGISDTQYF
TRBV18	-	TRBD1	TRBJ1-1	TGTGCCAGCTCACCGGGACAGGGTTTGAACACTGAAGCTTTCTTT	CASSPGQGLNTEAFF
TRBV28	once	-	TRBJ2-2	TGTGCCAGCAGCCTCCCCGGGACTGGGACGGGCACCGGGGAGCTGTTTTTT	CASSLPGTGTGTGELFF
TRBV15	once	-	TRBJ2-6	TGTGCCACCAGCAGGCACGGCTCTGGGGCCAACGTCCTGACTTTC	CATSRHGSGANVLTF
TRBV14	-	-	TRBJ1-2	TGTGCCAGCAGCCAAGATCTCAGGGCTGTGGAAGGCTACACCTTC	CASSQDLRAVEGYTF
TRBV9	few	TRBD2	TRBJ2-3	TGTGCCAGCAGCGTAGACCCTAGCGGAGGCACAGATACGCAGTATTTT	CASSVDPSGGTDTQYF
TRBV18	-	-	TRBJ1-3	TGTGCCAGCTCACGGGACACCGGCTCTGGAAACACCATATATTTT	CASSRDTGSGNTIYF
TRBV5-1	medium-sized	TRBD1	TRBJ1-2	TGCGCCAGCAGCTTGTTGGTACAGGGGAATGGCTACACCTTC	CASSLLVQGNGYTF
TRBV4-2	-	-	TRBJ2-1	TGTGCCAGCAGCCAAGATCGGCCAAGTTGGAGCTCCTACAATGAGCAGTTCTTC	CASSQDRPSWSSYNEQFF
TRBV11-3	-	-	TRBJ1-5	TGTGCCAGCAGCTTCAAACAGGGCTGTACCGAATGTAAGTATAATCAGCCCCAGCATTTT	CASSFKQGCTECKYNQPQHF
TRBV10-3	-	TRBD2	TRBJ2-5	TGTGCCATCAGTGAGTCGGGAGGGTACCAAGAGACCCAGTACTTC	CAISESGGYQETQYF